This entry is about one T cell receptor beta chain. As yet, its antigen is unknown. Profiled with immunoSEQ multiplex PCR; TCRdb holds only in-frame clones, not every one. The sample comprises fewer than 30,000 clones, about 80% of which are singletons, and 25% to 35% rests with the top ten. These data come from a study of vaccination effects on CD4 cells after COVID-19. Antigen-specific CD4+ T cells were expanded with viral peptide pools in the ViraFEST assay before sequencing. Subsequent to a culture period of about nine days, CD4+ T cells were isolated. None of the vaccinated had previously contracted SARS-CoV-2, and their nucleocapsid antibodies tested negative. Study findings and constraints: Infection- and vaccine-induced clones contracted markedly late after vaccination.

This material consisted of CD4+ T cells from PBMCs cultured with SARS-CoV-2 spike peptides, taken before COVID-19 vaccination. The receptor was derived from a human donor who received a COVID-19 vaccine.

This CDR3 reads CSASLRQGKLDEQYF. CDR3 DNA: TGCAGTGCTAGTTTAAGGCAGGGAAAGCTCGACGAGCAGTACTTC. The chain recombines TRBV20-1 with TRBJ2-7; weak D call: TRBD1 (5 bases). Per the germline V gene, CDR1 is DFQATT and CDR2 is SNEGSKA (reference sequence). V was cut by 3 bases and J by 5 bases, with 20 bases left in between. This CDR3 is built from 15 residues.